This entry features one T cell receptor (beta chain) sequence. It has no known antigen specificity. The sample comes from a study of cytomegalovirus exposure and HLA in healthy donors (dated by TCRdb to about 2017). Background on the whole study: According to an earlier analysis of 587 of the donors, 150 million to 200 million T cells yielded over 90 million unique TCR beta sequences and about 280 Gb of sequence data. HLA typing included class I and class II loci at four-digit resolution. Across about 380 genotyped donors of the cohort, an average of 235,054 unique TCR beta nucleotide sequences per donor were sequenced, and about a sixth of those sequences were non-productive. An earlier analysis of about 600 of the donors used high-throughput TCR beta sequencing to judge whether each TCR beta V gene segment behaved as functional or pseudogenic. The genetic ancestry cluster associated with self-reported Caucasian donors included 65% to 90% of the 350 to 500 genotyped donors. Using immunosequencing, the study profiled T cell repertoires from about 650 subjects and related those repertoires to cytomegalovirus serostatus. To study patterns of TCR occurrence, a later analysis re-analyzed previously published TCR beta repertoires from more than 550 donors and added high-resolution HLA genotyping. Donor age, sex, ethnicity and CMV serostatus were compiled together with the repertoire data. All discovery cohort repertoires had been generated on a single sequencing platform. In addition to the first cohort of several hundred subjects, a separate validation cohort of approximately 130 different subjects was used. Four or five DR-DQ haplotypes were handled as single units for association and clustering because linkage in the cohort was strong. A later genetic analysis used genome-wide SNP genotypes for about 60% of the roughly 670 donors, treating that subset as a discovery cohort. Typing coverage differed by locus: A, B, C, DRB1 and DQB1 were typed in roughly 620-630 donors, DQA1 in 522, DPA1 in 600 to 610, and DPB1 in 450 to 480. Rather than using new phenotypic data, the later analysis identified candidate immune exposures from TCR beta sequences and from how often those sequences occurred across donors. The study combined high-throughput TCR immunosequencing, statistical association of individual TCRs with disease status, and machine learning to predict cytomegalovirus infection status. Approximately 300 gigabases of sequencing data and 70 million to 100 million unique TCR sequences made up an early release that covered roughly 670 HLA-typed donors. The study aimed to test whether signatures of past pathogen exposure could be identified by cataloging public T cell receptors.

The cohort consisted of 600 to 750 healthy bone marrow donors. At the time of sampling, all cohort members were nominally healthy, though unrecorded immune exposures were likely present. The donor tested CMV seronegative, placing the donor among the 300 to 400 seronegative members of the cohort. A peripheral blood sample was collected from each donor, and TCR beta sequencing was performed on peripheral blood mononuclear cells. The Qiagen DNeasy Blood Extraction Kit was used to extract genomic DNA from the blood cell samples. CDR1 and CDR2 are drawn from the germline V gene (reference sequence): LNHDA, SQIVND. V has 6 bases trimmed and J has 4 bases trimmed; junction bases matching no gene number 5. The CDR3, from cysteine to phenylalanine, totals 15 residues. Only CDR3 DNA remains: 45 bases, in frame from the first base. The library was built by means of the immunoSEQ multiplex PCR assay. The multiplex PCR relied on a mix of 60 forward primers for TCR Vbeta segments and 13 reverse primers for TCR Jbeta segments. The CDR3 region of rearranged TCR beta genes was amplified from genomic DNA with a multiplex PCR assay. The Illumina HiSeq System was used to sequence the amplified TCR beta libraries as 87-base-pair reads. In the paper's pipeline: A later analysis counted about 80 million unique TCR beta chains across the 640 or so repertoires, and 9 million to 14 million of these chains were shared by at least two donors. Raw reads were error-corrected and collapsed into unique sequences by a nearest-neighbor algorithm in which closely related sequences were merged to remove PCR and sequencing errors. CDR3 sequences were aligned to IMGT reference sequences to assign V, D and J gene segments. Each retained sequence needed at least a six-nucleotide match to both a V gene segment and a J gene segment. A rearrangement counted as productive if the CDR3 had no stop codons and remained in frame with V and J, and every other rearrangement counted as non-productive. CDR3 was defined according to IMGT convention as the region running from the second conserved V-encoded cysteine to the conserved J-encoded phenylalanine. The earlier analysis of about 640 of the donors excluded any sequence lacking an unambiguous match to a single V gene segment. An earlier analysis of several hundred of the donors classified V segments as functional when productive rearrangements were above 56.7% and as segregating when the standard deviation between donors was above 5%. A statistical classification framework was built for diagnosing cytomegalovirus status from the catalog of TCR beta chain sequences. A later analysis assigned V and J genes by comparing TCR nucleotide sequences with IMGT/GENE-DB human TR gene sequences. In a later analysis, CDR3 sequences and most-parsimonious VDJ recombination scenarios were assigned using the TCRdist pipeline. In a later analysis, every TCR beta chain was defined by the combination of its CDR3 amino acid sequence and its V-gene family, and reads without a unique V-gene family were dropped. As a way to deal with suspected cross-contamination and a sequencing artifact, a later analysis dropped approximately 570 nucleotide sequences that were highly shared and had low generation probability. In a later analysis, a clonal expansion index for each public chain was calculated from normalized within-repertoire ranks of inferred template counts. In a later analysis, generation probabilities were computed with a VDJ recombination model fitted to out-of-frame rearrangements, and the resulting probabilities were checked against IGoR. In a later analysis, TCR-TCR, TCR-HLA and TCR-CMV co-occurrence was scored with hypergeometric tests, and a repertoire-size bias correction was applied to TCR pairs. False discovery rates were estimated in a later analysis by permuting HLA or CMV assignments 20 times. In a later analysis, co-occurring TCRs were grouped using DBSCAN, and TCRdist sequence similarity was added for clustering within HLA-allele-positive subsets. Repertoires with fewer than 30,000 or more than 120,000 public chains were left out of co-occurrence clustering, as were about 5 repertoires with anomalous nucleotide sharing. Drawn from immuneACCESS, this table holds only the in-frame rearrangements with V and J called that TCRdb kept. Clones are partly lost; checked studies trace under half to an unresolved V gene and leave the rest unexplained. V, J and clone size were drawn from that table, and D and trimming were deduced from the DNA. This sample's table contains 29,000 or so clones. The top ten clonotypes cover roughly 0.76% of the sample.

What the work shows at the level of the full study, not this receptor alone: A cluster of highly shared sequence variants was judged likely to be a technical artifact of the sequencing pipeline. Most CMV-associated TCR beta chains appeared to be HLA-restricted in a later analysis, and the HLA associations seemed to be driven largely by CMV exposure. In a later analysis, several top co-occurrence clusters were reported to appear linked to parvovirus B19, influenza, CMV and Epstein-Barr virus. A further reported finding was that TCR beta sequences accurately predicted the HLA-A and HLA-B alleles for most subjects in the first cohort. Some 16 rarely observed V segments, including chromosome 9 orphons, were excluded from the earlier analysis of approximately 600 of the donors because counts were too low. Because HLA typing was unavailable for some donors at each locus, only the typed subset was used in association tests. While some public TCRs were present in many individuals, most TCR sequences turned up only very rarely across donors. When HLA alleles, especially DR and DQ, strongly co-occurred, TCR associations were difficult to assign to individual alleles. Sequencing depth was assumed to be roughly uniform across donors in the presence/absence analyses, though that assumption may not hold. Some IMGT-functional V segments, including TRBV6-2 and TRBV6-3, could not be told apart with the 87-base-pair reads, so those segments were excluded. The authors suggested that the approach could potentially be generalized to other disease states and immunological phenotypes. The study gave a list of 150 to 200 TCR beta chains associated with cytomegalovirus. Compared with equally common non-associated chains, HLA-associated TCR beta chains in a later analysis were more clonally expanded and had lower generation probabilities. Specific HLA alleles were associated with 15,000 to 20,000 TCR beta sequences at a false discovery rate of 0.05 in a later analysis. In a later analysis, the rate of TCR association differed among HLA loci, with DRB1 alleles having the most associated TCRs and HLA-C alleles having the fewest. In vitro tests confirmed that a few of the cytomegalovirus-associated TCR beta chains recognize cytomegalovirus antigens. An association between a missense DCLRE1C variant and V-gene and J-gene trimming of TCR beta chains was found in a later genetic analysis and replicated in an independent cohort. This cohort had only TCR beta chains sequenced, and the lack of alpha or paired-chain data limited which features could be detected. In an earlier analysis of 500 to 650 of the donors, most TCR beta V segments appeared in productive rearrangements about 90% or about 30% of the time, broadly matching IMGT annotations. Cytomegalovirus status was reported to be diagnosed by the classifier with high specificity and sensitivity in both the original and validation cohorts. Correlated functional status among segregating V segments might reflect linkage disequilibrium, but an unknown experimental factor could not be ruled out. For the cohort, immune exposure information was limited to CMV serostatus. Compared with the roughly 700-donor mean, donors in an Asian-associated ancestry cluster had fewer N-insertions in productive TCRs, according to a later genetic analysis.

The V and J genes are TRBV19 and TRBJ1-6, with TRBD1 matching 8 junction bases. Source material: PBMCs. This clonotype originated in a man younger than 45 in good health and CMV-seronegative. The nucleotide sequence is TGTGCCAGTAGGACTACAGGGGGGTATAATTCACCCCTCCACTTT. Its translation is CASRTTGGYNSPLHF.